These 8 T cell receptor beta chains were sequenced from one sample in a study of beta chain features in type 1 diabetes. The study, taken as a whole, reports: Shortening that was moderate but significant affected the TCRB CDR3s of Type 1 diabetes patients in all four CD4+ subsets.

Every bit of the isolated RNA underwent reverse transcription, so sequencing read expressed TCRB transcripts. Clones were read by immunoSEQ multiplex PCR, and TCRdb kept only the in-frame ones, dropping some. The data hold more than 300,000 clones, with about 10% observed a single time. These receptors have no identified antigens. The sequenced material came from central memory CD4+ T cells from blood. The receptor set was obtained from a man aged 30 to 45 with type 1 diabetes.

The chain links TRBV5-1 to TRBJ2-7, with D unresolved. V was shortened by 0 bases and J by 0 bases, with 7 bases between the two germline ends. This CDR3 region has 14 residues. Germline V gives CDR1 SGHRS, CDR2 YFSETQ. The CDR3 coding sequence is TGCGCCAGCAGCTTGGAAGGTCACTCCTACGAGCAGTACTTC. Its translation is CASSLEGHSYEQYF.

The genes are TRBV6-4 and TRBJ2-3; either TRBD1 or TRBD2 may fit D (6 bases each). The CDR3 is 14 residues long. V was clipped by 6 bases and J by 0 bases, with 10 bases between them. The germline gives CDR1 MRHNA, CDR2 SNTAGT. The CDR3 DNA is TGTGCCAGCAGGGGGGGCGGAAGCACAGATACGCAGTATTTT. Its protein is CASRGGGSTDTQYF.

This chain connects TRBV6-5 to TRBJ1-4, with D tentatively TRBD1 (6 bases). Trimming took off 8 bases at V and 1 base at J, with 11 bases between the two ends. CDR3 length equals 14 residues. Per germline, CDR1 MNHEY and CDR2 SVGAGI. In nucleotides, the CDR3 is TGTGCCAGCCAAGGAGGGGGAACTAATGAAAAACTGTTTTTT. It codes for CASQGGGTNEKLFF.

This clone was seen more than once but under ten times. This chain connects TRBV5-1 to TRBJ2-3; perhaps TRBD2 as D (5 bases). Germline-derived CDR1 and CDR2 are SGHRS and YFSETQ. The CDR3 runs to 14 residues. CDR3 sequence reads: CAARRATSTDTQYF. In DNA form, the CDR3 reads TGCGCAGCCCGGCGGGCTACTAGCACAGATACGCAGTATTTT.

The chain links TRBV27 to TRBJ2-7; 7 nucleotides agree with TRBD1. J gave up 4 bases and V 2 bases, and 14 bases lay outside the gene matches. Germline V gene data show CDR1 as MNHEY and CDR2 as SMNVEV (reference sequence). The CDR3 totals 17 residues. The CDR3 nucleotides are TGTGCCAGCAGTTTAACCTCCGCCGGGACAGAAAGATACGAGCAGTACTTC. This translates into CASSLTSAGTERYEQYF.

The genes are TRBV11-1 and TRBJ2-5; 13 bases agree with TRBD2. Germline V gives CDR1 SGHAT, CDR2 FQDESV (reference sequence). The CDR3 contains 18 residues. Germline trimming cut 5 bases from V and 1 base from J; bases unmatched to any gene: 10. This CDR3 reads CASSPPGLAGNRQETQYF. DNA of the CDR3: TGTGCCAGCAGCCCGCCGGGACTAGCGGGAAATCGCCAAGAGACCCAGTACTTC.

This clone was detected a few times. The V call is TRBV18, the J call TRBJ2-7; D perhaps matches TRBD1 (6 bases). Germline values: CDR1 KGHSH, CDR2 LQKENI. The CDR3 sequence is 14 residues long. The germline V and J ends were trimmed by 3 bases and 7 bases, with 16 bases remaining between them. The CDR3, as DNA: TGTGCCAGCTCACCTCGGGACACCCTGGGGGAGCAGTACTTC. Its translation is CASSPRDTLGEQYF.

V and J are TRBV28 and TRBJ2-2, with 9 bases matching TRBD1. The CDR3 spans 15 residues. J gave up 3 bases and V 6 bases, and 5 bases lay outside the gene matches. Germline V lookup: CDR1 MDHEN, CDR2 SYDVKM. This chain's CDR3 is CASRGTGKDTGELFF. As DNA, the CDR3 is TGTGCCAGCAGGGGGACAGGGAAAGACACCGGGGAGCTGTTTTTT.